These 24 T cell receptor beta chains were all obtained from the same sample, sequenced in a study of PD-1 blockade in classical Hodgkin lymphoma. The protocol was immunoSEQ multiplex PCR, while the TCRdb copy is restricted to in-frame clones and leaves out a portion. Counted here are about 35,000 clones, around nine tenths occurring once; the ten biggest clones make up 0.2% to 0.25%. Sample time point: newly diagnosed, previously untreated cHL patient sample. The authors purified CD4+ T cells from thawed PBMCs by magnetic negative selection. The specimen was CD4+ T cells from blood. The receptors stem from a human donor with classical Hodgkin lymphoma.

The V and J genes are TRBV19 and TRBJ2-2; 10 nucleotides align to TRBD2. CDR3 length: 18 amino acids. V gave up 3 bases and J gave up 2 bases; unmatched junction bases: 9. Germline assignment: CDR1 LNHDA and CDR2 SQIVND (reference sequence). CDR3: CASSIGTSGNVNTGELFF. The CDR3 DNA sequence: TGTGCCAGTAGTATTGGAACTAGCGGGAATGTAAACACCGGGGAGCTGTTTTTT. Full variable domain (rest looked up from reference TRBV19 and TRBJ2-2): DGGITQSPKYLFRKEGQNVTLSCEQNLNHDAMYWYRQDPGQGLRLIYYSQIVNDFQKGDIAEGYSVSREKKESFPLTVTSAQKNPTAFYLCASSIGTSGNVNTGELFFGEGSRLTVL.

The chain links TRBV19 to TRBJ1-2; a possible D gene is TRBD1 (6 bases). The CDR3 covers 12 residues. Trimming stripped 7 bases from V and 2 bases from J, with 8 bases between. Germline V gene lookup returns CDR1 LNHDA and CDR2 SQIVND (reference sequence). The CDR3 is CASTGVNYGYTF. CDR3 sequence (DNA): TGTGCCAGTACAGGGGTGAACTATGGCTACACCTTC.

V and J are TRBV5-1 and TRBJ2-3; a possible D gene is TRBD1 (5 bases). Trimming stripped 0 bases from V and 2 bases from J, with 7 bases between. This CDR3 region has 14 residues. Germline lookup yields CDR1 SGHRS and CDR2 YFSETQ. In nucleotides, the CDR3 is TGCGCCAGCAGCTTGGGACAGCTCACAGATACGCAGTATTTT. It encodes CASSLGQLTDTQYF.

V is TRBV29-1 and J is TRBJ1-1; no reliable D call. V was clipped by 7 bases and J by 2 bases, with 14 bases between them. CDR1 SQVTM and CDR2 ANQGSEA come from the germline V gene. The CDR3 contains 13 residues. CDR3 protein: CSAPGGYNTEAFF. CDR3 DNA: TGCAGCGCTCCGGGCGGTTATAACACTGAAGCTTTCTTT.

The chain couples TRBV7-2 to TRBJ2-1; the D gene could be TRBD1 or TRBD2 (5 bases each). V lost 4 bases and J lost 2, with 12 bases in between. Germline CDR1 SGHTA, CDR2 FQGNSA. The CDR3 runs 15 residues. This CDR3 reads CASSWDLGAYNEQFF. The CDR3, as DNA: TGTGCCAGCAGCTGGGACCTGGGGGCCTACAATGAGCAGTTCTTC.

The chain combines TRBV29-1 with TRBJ2-1; 7 positions agree with TRBD1. The V gene end was trimmed by 4 bases and the J gene end by 0 bases; junction bases not matched to a gene: 9. CDR3 length equals 16 residues. Germline lookup yields CDR1 SQVTM and CDR2 ANQGSEA. The CDR3 bases are TGCAGCGTTGTAGGTATGACAGGGAGCTCCTACAATGAGCAGTTCTTC. This translates into CSVVGMTGSSYNEQFF.

The chain links TRBV18 to TRBJ2-7; 8 positions match TRBD2. CDR1 and CDR2 (germline): KGHSH, LQKENI. Trimming cost V 3 bases and J 7 bases; bases outside gene matches: 26. The CDR3 consists of 20 residues. Here the CDR3 reads CASSPSGGSGIRFGGSEQYF. Here the CDR3 DNA reads TGTGCCAGCTCACCGTCCGGGGGTAGCGGGATACGTTTCGGGGGGAGTGAGCAGTACTTC.

The CDR3 here is CATSSGRSTDTQYF. The CDR3 DNA is TGTGCCACCAGCAGTGGGCGAAGCACAGATACGCAGTATTTT. The V and J genes are TRBV15 and TRBJ2-3; D gene ambiguous. Per germline, CDR1 LNHNV and CDR2 YYDKDF (reference sequence). Trimming pared 3 bases from V and 0 bases from J, leaving 7 bases between. The CDR3 covers 14 residues. Combining the CDR3 with reference TRBV15 and TRBJ2-3 gives the whole variable domain DAMVIQNPRYQVTQFGKPVTLSCSQTLNHNVMYWYQQKSSQAPKLLFHYYDKDFNNEADTPDNFQSRRPNTSFCFLDIRSPGLGDTAMYLCATSSGRSTDTQYFGPGTRLTVL.

The chain is built from TRBV2 and TRBJ1-1; TRBD1 matches at 8 bases. CDR3 length: 15 amino acids. Germline lookup yields CDR1 SNHLY and CDR2 FYNNEI. Trimming removed 4 bases from V and 5 bases from J; junction bases left unmatched: 9. The DNA of the CDR3 is TGTGCCAGCAGTGCGTCCGGACAGGGTGAGACTGAAGCTTTCTTT. This encodes CASSASGQGETEAFF.

V usage is TRBV4-3 and J usage is TRBJ1-5; 11 nucleotides align to TRBD1. V was clipped by 0 bases and J by 9 bases; unmatched bases: 16. CDR1 is LGHNA, CDR2 YSLEER, per germline. This CDR3 region has 19 residues. The CDR3 DNA is TGCGCCAGCAGCCAAGAGACGGGGTGGGGACAGGGGGGGTCTTGGCCCCAGCATTTT. Encoded protein: CASSQETGWGQGGSWPQHF.

CDR3: CASREQGNQPQHF. CDR3 coding DNA: TGTGCCAGCCGAGAACAGGGGAATCAGCCCCAGCATTTT. This sequence joins TRBV2 and TRBJ1-5, with 7 bases lining up with TRBD1. Looked up from germline, CDR1 is SNHLY and CDR2 is FYNNEI. V trimming: 8 bases; J trimming: 4 bases; junction bases outside the gene matches: 5. This CDR3 region has 13 residues.

This rearrangement joins TRBV5-4 to TRBJ2-3, with TRBD1 as a possible D gene (5 bases). V was shortened by 1 base and J by 2 bases, with 11 bases between the two germline ends. The CDR3 totals 15 residues. The germline gives CDR1 SGHNT, CDR2 YYREEE (reference sequence). This CDR3 reads CASSLLGAPTDTQYF. CDR3 sequence (DNA): TGTGCCAGCAGCTTGCTAGGGGCTCCCACAGATACGCAGTATTTT.

This sequence joins TRBV5-5 and TRBJ2-7, with TRBD1 matching over 9 bases. The CDR3 is 14 amino acids. Trimming took 4 bases from V and 4 from J; bases not matched to a gene: 6. From germline, CDR1 is SGHKS and CDR2 YYEKEE (reference sequence). The CDR3 loop reads CASSTGTGIYEQYF. DNA of the CDR3: TGTGCCAGCAGCACAGGGACAGGGATTTACGAGCAGTACTTC.

This clone was observed a handful of times. The chain employs TRBV6-1 and TRBJ1-2, with D possibly being TRBD1 (5 bases). V lost 6 bases and J 4 bases, leaving 12 bases between the germline ends. Germline V gene sequence: CDR1 MNHNS, CDR2 SASEGT. This CDR3 is built from 13 residues. DNA of the CDR3: TGTGCCAGCAGCCTTTGGGGGGGCTATGGCTACACCTTC. Protein: CASSLWGGYGYTF.

The chain employs TRBV7-2 and TRBJ1-3; TRBD1 agrees at 9 bases. J was trimmed by 0 bases and V by 3 bases; bases with no gene match: 6. The V gene's germline CDR1 is SGHTA and CDR2 FQGNSA. This CDR3 contains 17 residues. CDR3 bases: TGTGCCAGCAGCTTTTACAGGGGGCCCGGCTCTGGAAACACCATATATTTT. The encoded protein is CASSFYRGPGSGNTIYF.

This chain joins TRBV11-2 and TRBJ2-7; D is uncertain. Trimming shortened V by 5 bases and J by 5 bases, and 7 bases separated the two germline ends. CDR3 length: 11 residues. Per the germline V gene, CDR1 is SGHAT and CDR2 is FQNNGV. The CDR3 sequence: CASSPFNEQYF. The CDR3 region has the DNA TGTGCCAGCAGCCCCTTTAACGAGCAGTACTTC.

This chain connects TRBV18 to TRBJ1-5; no firm D call. Germline CDR1 reads KGHSH; CDR2 reads LQKENI. The V gene lost 5 bases and the J gene lost 5 bases, with 13 bases spanning the gap. The CDR3 consists of 14 residues. The CDR3 nucleotides are TGTGCCAGCTCAGGAGGGAGTGTGGATCAGCCCCAGCATTTT. Amino acids: CASSGGSVDQPQHF.

This clone was seen once. The chain employs TRBV19 and TRBJ1-5; 9 nucleotides align to TRBD1. The V segment lost 9 bases and the J segment 0 bases; nucleotides outside the gene matches: 9. This CDR3 is built from 16 residues. Germline V gene data show CDR1 as LNHDA and CDR2 as SQIVND (reference sequence). The CDR3 loop is CASGQGPQNSNQPQHF. CDR3 sequence (DNA): TGTGCCAGCGGACAGGGGCCACAAAATAGCAATCAGCCCCAGCATTTT.

This clone has more than one count but fewer than ten. The rearrangement joins TRBV5-4 to TRBJ1-2; D ambiguous. This CDR3 has 14 residues. Trimming pared 0 bases from V and 0 bases from J, leaving 6 bases between. Germline V CDR1 and CDR2: SGHNT, YYREEE (reference sequence). The CDR3 coding sequence is TGTGCCAGCAGCTTGGATCCGGCTAACTATGGCTACACCTTC. Translating gives CASSLDPANYGYTF.

The chain couples TRBV5-1 to TRBJ1-2; 11 nucleotides match TRBD1. Germline CDR1 SGHRS, CDR2 YFSETQ. CDR3 length: 16 residues. Losses at the gene ends were 0 bases for V and 4 bases for J; bases not matched to a gene: 5. CDR3 nucleotide sequence: TGCGCCAGCAGCTTGGAGATTGGGACAGGGGGCTATGGCTACACCTTC. Its translation: CASSLEIGTGGYGYTF.

The chain carries TRBV11-2 and TRBJ1-2; D is ambiguous. The CDR3 runs to 12 residues. The V gene's germline CDR1 is SGHAT and CDR2 FQNNGV. V lost 7 bases and J 7 bases, leaving 13 bases between the germline ends. The CDR3 nucleotides read TGTGCCAGCAACCTCGCAAGCCTTGGCTACACCTTC. It encodes CASNLASLGYTF.

The chain combines TRBV5-5 with TRBJ1-2; tentative D call: TRBD1 (5 bases). The CDR3 is made up of 16 amino acids. Trimming stripped 0 bases from V and 5 bases from J, with 17 bases between. CDR1 SGHKS and CDR2 YYEKEE come from the germline V gene (reference sequence). The CDR3 nucleotides are TGTGCCAGCAGCTTGGCCGGGGCCCCAGCGTTTTATGGCTACACCTTC. Its protein product is CASSLAGAPAFYGYTF.

The chain carries TRBV2 and TRBJ1-4; a weak D match, TRBD1 (5 bases). Germline assignment: CDR1 SNHLY and CDR2 FYNNEI. Trimming took 2 bases from V and 8 from J, leaving 18 bases between them. The CDR3 has 16 residues. The CDR3 DNA reads as TGTGCCAGCAGTGAAAATGGGCTTGGGGGTGGGGAAAAACTGTTTTTT. This encodes CASSENGLGGGEKLFF.

In nucleotides, the CDR3 is TGTGCCAGCAGCTTGGTAGGTGGGACAGGGGCGAAGAATGGCTACACCTTC. Protein sequence: CASSLVGGTGAKNGYTF. The chain is built from TRBV5-4 and TRBJ1-2, with 10 bases aligning to TRBD1. This CDR3 has 17 residues. Germline trimming cut 0 bases from V and 6 bases from J; bases unmatched to any gene: 11. Germline V gene sequence: CDR1 SGHNT, CDR2 YYREEE (reference sequence).